Listed below are T cell receptor beta chains from one sample, sequenced in a study of blood T cells in healthy people across ages. TCRdb reanalysed the 5' RACE reads using MiXCR and keeps one entry per CDR3 protein. The data contain 600,000 to 850,000 distinct CDR3 sequences, approximately 25% of them singletons. This sample also appeared in a second study, on T cells of mothers and their children.

What was sequenced was blood. The origin of the receptors is a boy aged 10-17 years in good health. Each CDR3 is given with its conserved first and last residue. A D gene is named only where the DNA matches it firmly.

>TRBJ2-1|TRBV10-3|.
CAISELNNEQFF
>.|TRBV5-1|.
CASTHGNRDEQYF
>TRBJ2-6|TRBV7-2|TRBD1
CASSLLHSTGTGANVLTF
>.|TRBV29-1|TRBD1
CSVLRDRAPYEQYF
>TRBJ2-1|TRBV29-1|.
CSVEEGGTGNEQFF
>TRBJ2-3|TRBV20-1|.
CSATRLVQSYTQYF
>TRBJ1-4|TRBV19|.
CASSTRINEKLFF
>TRBJ2-3|TRBV6-5|TRBD2
CASSSTPTSGSVDTQYF
>TRBJ2-3|TRBV20-1|TRBD1
CSAKGQGGADTQYF
>TRBJ2-4|TRBV27|TRBD2
CASSPGTSGKNIQYF
>TRBJ2-7|TRBV20-1|.
CSASKRDEQYF
>TRBJ2-3|TRBV12-5|TRBD2
CASGFYGRTTDTQYF
>TRBJ2-1|TRBV9|TRBD1
CASSVTTGGQLRNEQFF
>TRBJ2-3|TRBV11-2|.
CASSFHYTDTQYF
>TRBJ2-5|TRBV20-1|TRBD2
CSAHAGGPGTQYF
>TRBJ2-7|TRBV20-1|.
CSALRGSYEQYF
>TRBJ2-3|TRBV29-1|.
CSAPIAHTDTQYF
>TRBJ2-3|TRBV6-4|TRBD2
CASRSSGGAVDTQYF
>TRBJ2-5|TRBV29-1|.
CSVEDETDIQETQYF
>TRBJ2-7|TRBV27|.
CASSLYGVGNYEQYF
>TRBJ2-3|TRBV10-3|.
CAISGPVGDTQYF
>TRBJ1-6|TRBV11-2|.
CASEGSYNSPLHF
>TRBJ2-7|TRBV10-3|TRBD1
CAISVTGTAYEQYF
>TRBJ2-7|TRBV5-5|.
CASSLGGQGLNEQYF
>TRBJ1-1|TRBV12-3/TRBV12-4|.
CASSLYRLNTEAFF
>TRBJ1-2|TRBV20-1|.
CSVMVQGTGGYTF
>TRBJ2-1|TRBV5-6|TRBD1
CASRSTGVPHNEQFF
>TRBJ1-2|TRBV10-2|.
CASSETQGGYTF
>TRBJ2-3|TRBV6-5|.
CASSYHGSLIKGTDTQYF
>TRBJ2-2|TRBV20-1|TRBD1
CSAREDRESAGELFF
>TRBJ2-7|TRBV6-1|.
CASRLYYQGSYEQYF
>TRBJ1-2|TRBV5-1|.
CASSRTGLGGYTF
>TRBJ1-2|TRBV29-1|.
CSVAGGAGYTF
>TRBJ2-1|TRBV29-1|.
CSVTPGAPNEQFF
>TRBJ2-2|TRBV27|.
CASSLLGKAGELFF
>TRBJ2-5|TRBV7-6|.
CASSFQQETQYF
>TRBJ2-2|TRBV29-1|.
CSVKIGGSTGELFF
>TRBJ2-1|TRBV7-8|TRBD2
CASSPTGLAVWDEQFF
>TRBJ1-4|TRBV2|TRBD1
CASSDGSGGGWNEKLFF
>TRBJ2-5|TRBV6-2/TRBV6-3|TRBD1
CASSYSVRGRFMETQYF
>TRBJ2-5|TRBV14|.
CASSRVGSVVETQYF
>TRBJ1-6|TRBV7-2|.
CASSHGGYSPLHF
>TRBJ2-5|TRBV27|TRBD2
CASSLRGLAGESETQYF
>TRBJ1-2|TRBV6-5|.
CASSYRRQDFGYTF
>TRBJ1-1|TRBV6-1|.
CASSRTEEAFF
>TRBJ2-2|TRBV7-2|.
CASSLAVLTGELFF
>TRBJ2-5|TRBV9|.
CASSVEDREQETQYF
>TRBJ2-7|TRBV7-9|.
CASSHSSGRDRTYEQYF
>TRBJ2-1|TRBV9|TRBD2
CASSVGAQGLGVSEQFF